This T cell receptor (beta chain) comes out of a study of T cells after yellow fever vaccination. Synthesis of TCR cDNA relied on 5'RACE template switching, which attached a universal primer site and UMIs. TCRdb reprocessed the 5' RACE reads with MiXCR, giving one entry per CDR3 protein. Found here are approximately 510,000 distinct CDR3 sequences, roughly 22% of them singletons; the top ten hold 15% to 20%. Notes on the study in general: Only a small proportion of the clonotypes turned up in both the CD4 and the CD8 compartments, likely arising from convergent recombination. One caveat is that FACS-sorted repertoires could contain abundant clonotypes contaminating from the bulk population.

Concerning this clonotype itself: The target antigen is unknown.

The source material was PBMCs, sampled approximately 22 days after the first yellow fever vaccination. This receptor was taken from a man aged 18 to 29 who received the YFV17D yellow fever vaccine.

CDR3 protein: CASSSENSPLHF. CDR3 sequence (DNA): TGTGCCAGCAGTTCTGAAAATTCACCCCTCCACTTT. The chain is built from TRBV28 and TRBJ1-6; D uncertain. With 4 bases removed from V and 7 bases from J, the gap between germline ends came to 5 bases. The CDR3 contains 12 residues. Germline CDR1 and CDR2: MDHEN and SYDVKM.